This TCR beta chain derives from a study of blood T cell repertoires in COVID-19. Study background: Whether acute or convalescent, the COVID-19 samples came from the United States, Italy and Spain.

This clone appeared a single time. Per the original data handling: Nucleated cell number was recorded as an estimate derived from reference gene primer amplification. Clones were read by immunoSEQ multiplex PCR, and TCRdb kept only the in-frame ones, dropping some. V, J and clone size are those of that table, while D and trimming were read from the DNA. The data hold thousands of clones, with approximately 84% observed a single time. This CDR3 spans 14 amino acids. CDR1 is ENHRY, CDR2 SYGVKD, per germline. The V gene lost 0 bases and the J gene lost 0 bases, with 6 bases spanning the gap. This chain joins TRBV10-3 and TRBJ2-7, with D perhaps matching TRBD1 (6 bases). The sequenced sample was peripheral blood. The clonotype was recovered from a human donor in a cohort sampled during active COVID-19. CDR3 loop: CAISESRGSYEQYF. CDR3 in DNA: TGTGCCATCAGTGAGTCCAGGGGCTCCTACGAGCAGTACTTC.